One and the same sample provided the 6 T cell receptor beta chains below, sequenced in a study of blood T cells in healthy people across ages. A J-beta primer mix and a sample-barcoded 5' primer were used in a second PCR of about 7 to 12 cycles. TCRdb called the 5' RACE reads again in MiXCR, with one record for every CDR3 protein. The sample records around 790,000 distinct CDR3 sequences, 44% being singletons. The specimen was blood. These receptors originate from a man in his fifties or sixties in good health.

This clonotype was seen a handful of times. The genes are TRBV6-1 and TRBJ2-7; tentative D call: TRBD1 (7 bases). Judging by the DNA end, TRBJ2-5 fits better; the J call may be wrong. This CDR3 is built from 16 residues. Germline V gene sequence: CDR1 MNHNS, CDR2 SASEGT. The DNA of the CDR3 is TGTGCCAGCAGTTCCCCAGGGGGGCTGGTAAGGGAGACCCAGTACTTC. The encoded protein is CASSSPGGLVRETQYF.

The chain combines TRBV18 with TRBJ2-5, with TRBD1 identical over 10 bases. The CDR3 sequence is 16 residues long. The V gene end was trimmed by 4 bases and the J gene end by 11 bases; junction bases not matched to a gene: 16. Per the germline V gene, CDR1 is KGHSH and CDR2 is LQKENI. The CDR3 DNA is TGTGCCAGCTCACAAGGGACAGGGGACTCTTCGGGGGAGCAGTACTTC. Amino acids: CASSQGTGDSSGEQYF.

The chain combines TRBV6-2 or TRBV6-3 with TRBJ2-7; no clear D gene. The CDR3 runs 13 residues. Deletions cut 2 bases from V and 6 bases from J, with 11 bases between. Germline CDR1 reads MNHEY; CDR2 reads SVGEGT. CDR3 loop: CASSYLSRFEQYF. As DNA, the CDR3 is TGTGCCAGCAGTTACCTTAGCAGGTTCGAGCAGTACTTC.

The chain couples TRBV6-2 or TRBV6-3 to TRBJ2-7, with D perhaps TRBD2 (5 bases). Germline CDR1 and CDR2: MNHEY and SVGEGT. The CDR3 is 10 amino acids. Trimming removed 8 bases from V and 7 bases from J, with 9 bases in between. The DNA for the CDR3 is TGTGCCAGCGGCACTAGAGAGCAGTACTTC. Encoded protein: CASGTREQYF.

This clonotype has a handful of counts. This chain connects TRBV4-3 to TRBJ2-3, with a weak D call TRBD1 (5 bases). The V end was cut by 2 bases, the J end by 4 bases, with 16 bases between. The CDR3 is 16 amino acids. Per germline, CDR1 LGHNA and CDR2 YSLEER. In DNA, the CDR3 is TGCGCCAGCAGCCAACATAAGGGGTCCACCCCAGATACGCAGTATTTT. It translates to CASSQHKGSTPDTQYF.

This clonotype has a count of ten or more. The rearrangement links TRBV12-3 or TRBV12-4 to TRBJ1-2, with D possibly matching TRBD1 (5 bases). Trimming shortened V by 1 base and J by 0 bases, and 9 bases separated the two germline ends. The CDR3 contains 15 residues. This CDR3 is CASSLGQGSNYGYTF. The DNA for the CDR3 is TGTGCCAGCAGTTTAGGGCAGGGTTCTAACTATGGCTACACCTTC.